The 12 T cell receptor beta chains reported below all come from one sample, sequenced in a study of identical twins. TCRdb independently ran MiXCR on the 5' RACE reads; one entry per CDR3 protein. The top ten clones hold over 2% of a sample with hundreds of thousands of distinct CDR3 sequences, 8% to 9% of them seen once. These data were also filed under a second study, of yellow fever vaccine responses in identical twins.

What was sequenced was memory (CD45RO+) T cells sorted from blood. The receptor source for this set is a woman aged 18-29 years in good health.

The V call is TRBV7-2, the J call TRBJ2-2; the D gene is possibly TRBD2 (6 bases). The CDR3 sequence is 17 residues long. Trimming removed 5 bases at V and 6 bases at J, with 22 bases between. Germline loops: CDR1 SGHTA, CDR2 FQGNSA. The CDR3 DNA is TGTGCCAGCAGCCCCAGGAGTTTGGGGGGAAGATCCGGGGAGCTGTTTTTT. It codes for CASSPRSLGGRSGELFF.

The chain has TRBV6-5 and TRBJ2-7; 8 nucleotides line up with TRBD2. This CDR3 is built from 16 residues. V shed 5 bases and J 6 bases; nucleotides not matched to a gene: 15. From germline, CDR1 is MNHEY and CDR2 SVGAGI. The CDR3: CASSNGLALGPSEQYF. In nucleotides, the CDR3 is TGTGCCAGCAGTAACGGACTAGCCCTGGGGCCGTCCGAGCAGTACTTC.

This clonotype was seen a handful of times. V and J are TRBV6-1 and TRBJ2-2; 8 bases are shared with TRBD2. Trimming at V came to 6 bases and at J to 6 bases, leaving 6 bases not matched to a gene. Germline V gene data show CDR1 as MNHNS and CDR2 as SASEGT. There are 14 residues in the CDR3. This CDR3 reads CASSPGLVSGELFF. The CDR3 nucleotides read TGTGCCAGCAGCCCGGGACTAGTTTCCGGGGAGCTGTTTTTT.

In this sample, this clonotype turned up many times. The genes are TRBV20-1 and TRBJ2-7, with 13 bases that match TRBD2. Germline loops: CDR1 DFQATT, CDR2 SNEGSKA (reference sequence). CDR3 length equals 17 residues. The trim removed 4 bases at V and 3 bases at J, leaving 12 bases unmatched. The CDR3 here is CSATSGLAGTVLYEQYF. The CDR3 DNA reads TGCAGTGCTACCTCGGGACTAGCGGGGACGGTACTCTACGAGCAGTACTTC.

The chain joins TRBV20-1 to TRBJ2-5; D not certain. Per germline, CDR1 DFQATT and CDR2 SNEGSKA (reference sequence). V lost 4 bases, J lost 3 bases, and 9 bases lay in between. The CDR3 is 12 amino acids. This CDR3 is CSAIAAKETQYF. The CDR3 DNA follows: TGCAGTGCTATTGCCGCTAAAGAGACCCAGTACTTC.

The table lists this clonotype with a few counts. The CDR3 DNA is TGTGCCAGCAGCCTAAAGACGGGGGTGTTCACTGAAGCTTTCTTT. Residues: CASSLKTGVFTEAFF. This chain joins TRBV7-9 and TRBJ1-1, with D possibly TRBD1 on 5 matching bases. This CDR3 spans 15 amino acids. The germline V and J ends were trimmed by 5 bases and 4 bases, with 17 bases remaining between them. Germline loops: CDR1 SEHNR, CDR2 FQNEAQ (reference sequence).

The rearrangement uses TRBV28 and TRBJ2-3; D tentatively fits TRBD1 or TRBD2 (6 bases each). CDR1 and CDR2 from the germline V gene are MDHEN and SYDVKM. The length of the CDR3 is 16 residues. Trimming took off 4 bases at V and 6 bases at J, with 20 bases between the two ends. In DNA, the CDR3 is TGTGCCAGCAGTTCCGCACAGGGACTGGCTTTGGATACGCAGTATTTT. Its translation: CASSSAQGLALDTQYF.

This chain joins TRBV5-8 and TRBJ2-1, with 7 bases matching TRBD2. The V segment lost 7 bases and the J segment 7 bases; nucleotides outside the gene matches: 11. This CDR3 has 14 residues. Germline CDR1 is SGHTS and CDR2 is YDEGEE. Here the CDR3 reads CASQGGSFRNEQFF. The CDR3 DNA is TGTGCCAGCCAGGGCGGGAGCTTTCGGAATGAGCAGTTCTTC.

The CDR3 here is CASSGLAQLPGLYF. In DNA form, the CDR3 reads TGTGCCAGCAGTGGACTAGCTCAACTTCCCGGGCTGTACTTC. This rearrangement joins TRBV12-3 or TRBV12-4 to TRBJ2-7; TRBD2 aligns across 8 bases. With V trimmed by 5 bases and J by 12 bases, 15 bases remained unmatched. CDR3 size: 14 residues.

This clonotype was observed at least ten times. At one boundary the junction diverges from the germline segment, which might be a read error. The chain uses TRBV4-1 and TRBJ2-1; perhaps TRBD1 as D (5 bases). Germline assignment: CDR1 MGHRA and CDR2 YSYEKL. This CDR3 comprises 11 residues. The CDR3 sequence is CASSQKTAWVF. The CDR3 coding sequence is TGCGCCAGCAGCCAGAAGACAGCCTGGGTCTTC.

This clonotype was counted only a few times. The V gene is TRBV6-5, the J gene TRBJ1-2; D may be TRBD1 (6 bases). This CDR3 is 14 amino acids long. The germline V and J ends were trimmed by 2 bases and 11 bases, with 18 bases remaining between them. Germline loops: CDR1 MNHEY, CDR2 SVGAGI. CDR3 amino acids: CASSYTYTGQTYTF. CDR3 DNA: TGTGCCAGCAGTTACACGTACACTGGACAGACTTACACCTTC.

This clonotype was counted between two and nine times. The chain has TRBV4-2 and TRBJ1-2; D is perhaps TRBD1 (5 bases). V lost 0 bases and J lost 1, with 18 bases in between. This CDR3 has 18 residues. CDR1 and CDR2 (germline): LGHNA, YNFKEQ. CDR3 region: CASSQDVSAGPFNYGYTF. The CDR3 DNA follows: TGTGCCAGCAGCCAAGATGTTTCGGCAGGGCCGTTTAACTATGGCTACACCTTC.